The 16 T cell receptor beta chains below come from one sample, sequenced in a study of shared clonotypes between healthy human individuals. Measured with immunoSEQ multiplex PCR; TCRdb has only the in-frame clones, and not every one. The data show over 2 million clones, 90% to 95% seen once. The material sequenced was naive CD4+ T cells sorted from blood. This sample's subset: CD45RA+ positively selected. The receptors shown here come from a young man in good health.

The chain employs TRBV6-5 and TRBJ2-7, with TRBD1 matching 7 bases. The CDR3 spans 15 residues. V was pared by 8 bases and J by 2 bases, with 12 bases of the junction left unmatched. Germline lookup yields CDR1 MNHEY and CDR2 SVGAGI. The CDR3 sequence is CASGRSGTDAYEQYF. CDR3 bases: TGTGCCAGCGGAAGATCTGGGACAGACGCCTACGAGCAGTACTTC.

CDR3 region: CASSPRYGGPNTGELFF. The CDR3 DNA sequence: TGTGCCAGCAGTCCCAGATACGGAGGTCCGAACACCGGGGAGCTGTTTTTT. This chain links TRBV27 with TRBJ2-2, with D maybe TRBD2 (5 bases). CDR1 and CDR2 from the germline V gene are MNHEY and SMNVEV (reference sequence). The V end lost 5 bases, the J end lost 0 bases, and 16 bases lay between the germline ends. The CDR3 extends over 17 amino acids.

The CDR3 sequence: CASSPPGQGAGEQYF. DNA of the CDR3: TGCGCCAGCAGCCCCCCGGGACAGGGGGCGGGAGAGCAGTACTTC. The chain couples TRBV4-1 to TRBJ2-7, with 12 bases fitting TRBD1. V was clipped by 4 bases and J by 7 bases; unmatched bases: 8. CDR1 is MGHRA and CDR2 is YSYEKL in the germline V gene. There are 15 residues in the CDR3.

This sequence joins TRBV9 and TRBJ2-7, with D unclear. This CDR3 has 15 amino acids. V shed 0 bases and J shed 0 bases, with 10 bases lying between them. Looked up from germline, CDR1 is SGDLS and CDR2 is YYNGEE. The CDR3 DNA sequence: TGTGCCAGCAGCGTAGCCGCCGATACCTCCTACGAGCAGTACTTC. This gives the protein CASSVAADTSYEQYF.

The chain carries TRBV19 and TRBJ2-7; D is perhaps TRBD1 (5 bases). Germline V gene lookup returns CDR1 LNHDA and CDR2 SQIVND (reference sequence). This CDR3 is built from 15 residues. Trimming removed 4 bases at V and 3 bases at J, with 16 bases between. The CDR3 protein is CASSTGGKTDYEQYF. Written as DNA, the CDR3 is TGTGCCAGTAGTACCGGCGGAAAGACAGACTACGAGCAGTACTTC.

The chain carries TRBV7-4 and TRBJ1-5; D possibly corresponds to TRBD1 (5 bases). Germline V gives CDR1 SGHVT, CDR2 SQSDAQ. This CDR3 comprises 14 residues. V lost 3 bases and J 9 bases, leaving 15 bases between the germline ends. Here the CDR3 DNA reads TGTGCCAGCAGCTTTCCGGGACTGAGCGGGCCCCAGCATTTT. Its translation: CASSFPGLSGPQHF.

CDR3 DNA: TGCGCCAGCAGCGAACAGGGAAATGAAGAGACCCAGTACTTC. It is translated as CASSEQGNEETQYF. The rearrangement uses TRBV5-1 and TRBJ2-5, with TRBD1 as a possible D gene (6 bases). The CDR3 has 14 amino acids. V was clipped by 4 bases and J by 3 bases, with 13 bases between them. Germline lookup yields CDR1 SGHRS and CDR2 YFSETQ.

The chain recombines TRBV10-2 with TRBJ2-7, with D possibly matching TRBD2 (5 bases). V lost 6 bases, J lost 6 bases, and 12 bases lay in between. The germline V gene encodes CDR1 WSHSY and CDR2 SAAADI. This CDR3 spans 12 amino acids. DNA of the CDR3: TGCGCCAGCAGGGACCCCGGGGTCGAGCAGTACTTC. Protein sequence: CASRDPGVEQYF.

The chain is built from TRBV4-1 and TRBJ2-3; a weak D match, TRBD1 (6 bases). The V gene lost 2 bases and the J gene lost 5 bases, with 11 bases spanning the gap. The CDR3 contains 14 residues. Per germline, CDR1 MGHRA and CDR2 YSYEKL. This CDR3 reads CASSQLGARDTQYF. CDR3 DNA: TGCGCCAGCAGCCAATTGGGGGCCAGAGATACGCAGTATTTT.

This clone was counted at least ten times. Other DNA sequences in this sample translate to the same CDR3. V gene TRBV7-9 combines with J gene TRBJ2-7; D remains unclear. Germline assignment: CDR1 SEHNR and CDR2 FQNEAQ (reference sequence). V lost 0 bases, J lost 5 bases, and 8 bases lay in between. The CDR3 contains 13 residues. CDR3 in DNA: TGTGCCAGCAGCTTAGCGGGTGGGCACGAGCAGTACTTC. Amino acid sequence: CASSLAGGHEQYF.

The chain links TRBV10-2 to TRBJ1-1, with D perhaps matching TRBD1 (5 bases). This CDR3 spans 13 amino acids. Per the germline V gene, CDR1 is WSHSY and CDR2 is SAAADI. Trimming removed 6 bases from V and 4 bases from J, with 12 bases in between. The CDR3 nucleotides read TGCGCCAGCAGCGATCGACAGTCCACTGAAGCTTTCTTT. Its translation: CASSDRQSTEAFF.

CDR3: CASSYGTGETYEQYF. CDR3 bases: TGTGCCAGCAGTTACGGTACAGGGGAGACCTACGAGCAGTACTTC. The gene calls are TRBV6-5 and TRBJ2-7; 7 bases map to TRBD1. Per the germline V gene, CDR1 is MNHEY and CDR2 is SVGAGI. This CDR3 contains 15 residues. Trimming took 2 bases from V and 2 from J; bases not matched to a gene: 6.

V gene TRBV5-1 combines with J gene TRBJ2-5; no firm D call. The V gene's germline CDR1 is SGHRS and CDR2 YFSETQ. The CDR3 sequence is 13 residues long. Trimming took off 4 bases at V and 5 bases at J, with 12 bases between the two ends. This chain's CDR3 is CASSLTLGETQYF. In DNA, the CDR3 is TGCGCCAGCAGCCTGACCCTCGGCGAGACCCAGTACTTC.

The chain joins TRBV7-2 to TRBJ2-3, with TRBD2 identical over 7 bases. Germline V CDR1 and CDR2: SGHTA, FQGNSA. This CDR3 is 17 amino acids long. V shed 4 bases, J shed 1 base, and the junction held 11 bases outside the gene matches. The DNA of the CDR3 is TGTGCCAGCAGCTCCGTCCGGGACTATCATGGCACAGATACGCAGTATTTT. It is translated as CASSSVRDYHGTDTQYF.

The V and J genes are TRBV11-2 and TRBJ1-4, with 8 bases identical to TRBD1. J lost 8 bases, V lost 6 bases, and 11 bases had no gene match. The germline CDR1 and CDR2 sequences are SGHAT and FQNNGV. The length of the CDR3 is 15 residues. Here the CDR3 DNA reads TGTGCCAGCAGATTTACCGGACAGGGTAGGGAAAAACTGTTTTTT. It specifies CASRFTGQGREKLFF. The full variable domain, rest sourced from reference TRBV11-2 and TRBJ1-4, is EAGVAQSPRYKIIEKRQSVAFWCNPISGHATLYWYQQILGQGPKLLIQFQNNGVVDDSQLPKDRFSAERLKGVDSTLKIQPAKLEDSAVYLCASRFTGQGREKLFFGSGTQLSVL.

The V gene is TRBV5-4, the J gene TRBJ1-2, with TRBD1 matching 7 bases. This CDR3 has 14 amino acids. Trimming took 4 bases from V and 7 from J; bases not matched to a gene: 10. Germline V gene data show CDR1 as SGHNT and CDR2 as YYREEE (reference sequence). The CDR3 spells CASSQVDRVLGYTF. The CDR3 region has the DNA TGTGCCAGCAGCCAGGTAGACAGGGTTCTTGGCTACACCTTC.